This TCR beta chain was captured in a study of radiotherapy plus CTLA-4 blockade in lung cancer (dated by TCRdb to 2016 to 2019). For the study in its entirety: Among the enrolled patients, about 19% had an objective response, and less than 40% reached disease control. Results and caveats for the whole study, not just this receptor: The strongest predictors of response, as reported, were early dynamic changes in blood T cell clones along with a rise in serum interferon-beta after radiation. After treatment with radiotherapy and ipilimumab, TCR clones that originated in tumors expanded in peripheral blood.

Libraries came from the immunoSEQ multiplex PCR assay. As stored in TCRdb, this immuneACCESS dataset retains in-frame rearrangements with V and J assigned. A fraction of the clones does not appear; measured against another copy, unresolved V genes explain less than half of the discrepancy, and the remainder lacks a known reason. This sample comprises approximately 12,000 clones, under 90% of them detected only once. The ten largest clonotypes hold roughly 29% of the sample. The study tested focal radiation therapy combined with CTLA-4 blockade (ipilimumab) in patients with chemo-refractory metastatic non-small-cell lung cancer. Of note for this clone: This clone's antigen is unknown. Per-base quality was not reported, and no clone a single base away is much larger than it.

Taken from the germline V gene, the CDR1 and CDR2 loops are SGHTA and FQGTGA. Inclusive of the bounding cysteine and phenylalanine, the CDR3 is 14 residues long. CDR3 DNA only is kept here, 42 bases in frame from base 1. The junction carries 14 bases between V and J, which are trimmed by 6 bases and 2 bases respectively. The sample in question was peripheral blood, obtained from a patient treated with radiotherapy plus ipilimumab. The TCR sequence derives from a human donor with non-small cell lung cancer that progressed on radiotherapy plus ipilimumab. The rearrangement joined TRBV7-3 to TRBJ2-7; the D gene is perhaps TRBD2, from 6 matching bases. The DNA sequence is TGTGCCAGCAGTCCAGATAGCGGTCCCTACGAGCAGTACTTC. Its coded protein is CASSPDSGPYEQYF.